The sequence of this TCR beta chain was determined in a study of cytomegalovirus exposure and HLA in healthy donors. PCR amplification relied on 60 Vbeta primers (plus 13 Jbeta primers). As processed by the authors: Later, tens of millions of unique TCR beta chains were counted in an analysis, and about 10 million of them were shared. TCRdb keeps only in-frame clones here, not all; method: immunoSEQ multiplex PCR. V and J calls and clone size are as listed in that table; D and trimming were resolved from the DNA. Of some 220,000 clones listed, over 65% are singletons. V was trimmed by 7 bases and J by 2 bases, leaving 12 bases between them. Germline V gene sequence: CDR1 SQVTM, CDR2 ANQGSEA. The CDR3 is 12 amino acids. In its sample, this clone was seen once.

This clonotype was sampled from a woman in her sixties or seventies in good health and CMV-seropositive. Material for sequencing was PBMCs. The rearrangement uses TRBV29-1 and TRBJ2-7; D remains ambiguous. CDR3 coding DNA: TGCAGCGCCGCGAATCCTCCCTACGAGCAGTACTTC. It specifies CSAANPPYEQYF.